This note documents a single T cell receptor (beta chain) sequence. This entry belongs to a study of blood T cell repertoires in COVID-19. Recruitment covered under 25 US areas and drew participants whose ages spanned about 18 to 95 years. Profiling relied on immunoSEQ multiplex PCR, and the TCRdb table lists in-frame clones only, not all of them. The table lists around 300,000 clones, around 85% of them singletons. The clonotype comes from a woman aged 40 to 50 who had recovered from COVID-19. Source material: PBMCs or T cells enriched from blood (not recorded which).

This chain's CDR3 is CASSLGGYGNTGELFF. DNA of the CDR3: TGTGCCAGCAGTTTGGGGGGGTATGGGAACACCGGGGAGCTGTTTTTT. V gene TRBV27 combines with J gene TRBJ2-2; 7 nucleotides match TRBD2. Germline values: CDR1 MNHEY, CDR2 SMNVEV (reference sequence). V gave up 3 bases and J gave up 1 base; unmatched junction bases: 5. CDR3 length equals 16 residues.